This paragraph reports one T cell receptor beta chain. Amplification used 60 Vbeta primers and 13 Jbeta primers. The data were produced by immunoSEQ multiplex PCR, yet TCRdb's version contains in-frame clones alone and is incomplete. This table has tens of thousands of clones, about four fifths appearing once. This sample was included in a study of cytomegalovirus exposure and HLA in healthy donors. Sequencing input: PBMCs. This receptor was taken from a middle-aged woman in good health and CMV-seronegative.

In nucleotides, the CDR3 is TGCGCCAGCAGCCAAGATCCAAGGACACCCTATGGCTACACCTTC. The encoded protein is CASSQDPRTPYGYTF. The chain uses TRBV4-3 and TRBJ1-2, with a weak D call TRBD1 (5 bases). CDR3 length equals 15 residues. Trimming cost V 0 bases and J 4 bases, with 12 bases left between them. CDR1 and CDR2 from the germline V gene are LGHNA and YSLEER.